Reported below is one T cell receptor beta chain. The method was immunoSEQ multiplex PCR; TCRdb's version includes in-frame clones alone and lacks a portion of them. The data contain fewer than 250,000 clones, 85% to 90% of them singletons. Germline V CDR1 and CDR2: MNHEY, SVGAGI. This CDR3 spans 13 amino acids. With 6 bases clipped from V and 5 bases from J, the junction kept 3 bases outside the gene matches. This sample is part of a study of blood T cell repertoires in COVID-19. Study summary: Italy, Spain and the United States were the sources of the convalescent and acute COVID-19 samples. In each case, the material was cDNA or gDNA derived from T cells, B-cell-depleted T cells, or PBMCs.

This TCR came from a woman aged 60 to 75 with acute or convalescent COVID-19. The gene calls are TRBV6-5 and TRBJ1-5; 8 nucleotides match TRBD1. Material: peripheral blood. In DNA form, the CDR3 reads TGTGCCAGCAGCCAGGACAGGGATCAGCCCCAGCATTTT. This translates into CASSQDRDQPQHF.